This is a list of T cell receptor beta chains from one sample in a study of blood T cells in healthy people across ages. TCRdb independently ran MiXCR on the 5' RACE reads; one entry per CDR3 protein. Of some 1.6 million distinct CDR3 sequences in the sample, roughly 32% were seen once. Sequences were obtained from blood. These receptors all come from a woman aged 25-40 years in good health. CDR3s include the opening cysteine and the closing phenylalanine or tryptophan. The D gene is left open where the match is weak.

v_call	j_call	d_call	cdr3_aa
TRBV20-1	TRBJ2-1	-	CSATRNEQFF
TRBV7-3	TRBJ2-7	TRBD2	CASSLSPSGSPEQYF
TRBV7-9	TRBJ1-2	-	CASSPDGGSGYGYTF
TRBV5-6	TRBJ2-4	-	CASSLTRWQSIAKNIQYF
TRBV9	TRBJ2-7	-	CASSDPQDSYEQYF
TRBV7-2	TRBJ2-4	-	CASSLAGGGLAKNIQYF
TRBV20-1	TRBJ1-2	-	CSARDSGGSGGYTF
TRBV7-2	TRBJ2-2	-	CASSLRQGFAGELFF
TRBV6-4	TRBJ1-6	TRBD1	CASSEGQGDSPLHF
TRBV29-1	TRBJ2-5	-	CSASPGQGRSQETQYF
TRBV12-3/TRBV12-4	TRBJ2-5	TRBD2	CASSLTDTGGQYF
TRBV5-1	TRBJ1-4	-	CASSLRAGQEKLFF
TRBV12-3/TRBV12-4	TRBJ2-1	-	CASSEEDLKNVFPPEVESNEQFF
TRBV12-3/TRBV12-4	TRBJ1-5	-	CASSFGGRPQHF
TRBV9	TRBJ2-5	-	CASSVGMLAGAETQYF
TRBV20-1	TRBJ2-7	-	CSAKDQDSPYEQYF
TRBV7-9	TRBJ2-7	-	CASSPWGKADEQYF
TRBV28	TRBJ1-2	-	CASSWTASFNYGYTF
TRBV27	-	-	CASSSAFGYEQYF
TRBV5-1	TRBJ2-1	-	CASSLGAAYNEQFF
TRBV4-1	TRBJ1-4	TRBD1	CASSQEGRGGEKLFF
TRBV4-2	TRBJ1-1	-	CASSPGPLDTEAFF
TRBV3-1	TRBJ2-7	TRBD2	CASSRAGLADYSYEQYF
TRBV10-1	TRBJ2-5	-	CASSGTGYKQYF
TRBV4-2	TRBJ2-7	-	CASSQERAVSYEQYF
TRBV5-1	TRBJ2-7	-	CASSPTRVNYEQYF